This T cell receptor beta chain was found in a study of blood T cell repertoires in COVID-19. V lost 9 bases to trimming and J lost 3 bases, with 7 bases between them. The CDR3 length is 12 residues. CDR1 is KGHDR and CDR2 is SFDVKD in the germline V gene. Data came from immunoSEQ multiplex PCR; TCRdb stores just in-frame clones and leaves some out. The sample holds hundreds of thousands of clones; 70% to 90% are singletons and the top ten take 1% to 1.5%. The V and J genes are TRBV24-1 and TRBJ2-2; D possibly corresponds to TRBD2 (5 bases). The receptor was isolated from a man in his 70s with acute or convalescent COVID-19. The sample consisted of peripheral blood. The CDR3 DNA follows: TGTGCCACCGGGAGCCACACCGGGGAGCTGTTTTTT. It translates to CATGSHTGELFF.